This T cell receptor beta chain was captured in a study of T cell responses to AZD1222 COVID-19 vaccine. A word on this clone: What it binds is unknown.

The CDR3 loop spans 13 amino acids. CDR1 is MRHNA and CDR2 is SNTAGT in the germline V gene. V was pared by 6 bases and J by 3 bases, with 9 bases between. The repertoire was sequenced with immunoSEQ multiplex PCR; TCRdb's copy has only in-frame clones and lacks some. The sample has approximately 140,000 clones; 80% to 95% are singletons. Study findings and constraints: In the spike-specific TCR repertoire, nearly half reportedly target unmutated variant regions. Two doses of AZD1222 preceded a rise in Spike-specific TCR breadth and depth.

This rearrangement joins TRBV6-4 to TRBJ2-1; weak D call: TRBD2 (5 bases). Source: peripheral blood, taken 28 days after the second AZD1222 dose. This clonotype originated in an adult who received the AZD1222 COVID-19 vaccine. CDR3 region: CASSNSDYNEQFF. CDR3 DNA: TGTGCCAGCAGCAATAGCGACTACAATGAGCAGTTCTTC.